The rows below give T cell receptor beta chains drawn from one sample of a study of PD-L1 blockade in urothelial cancer. TCRdb keeps only in-frame clones here, not all; method: immunoSEQ multiplex PCR. Found here are under 50,000 clones, approximately 93% of them singletons; the top ten hold approximately 11%. The starting material was PBMCs, obtained around atezolizumab (anti-PD-L1) treatment. The receptors here all came from a woman aged 55-69 years with urothelial cancer. Each CDR3 is given with its conserved first and last residue. Fields, in order: V gene, clone size, D gene, J gene, CDR3 DNA, CDR3 protein. D genes are given only for firm matches. Some rows mark clone size as missing; the rest say once, few, many or name a class of expanded clone.

v_call: TRBV7-3; clone_size: -; d_call: TRBD2; j_call: TRBJ2-1; cdr3_nt: TGTGCCAGCAGCTTAACCGTGGGACTAGCGGGCAATGAGCAGTTCTTC; cdr3_aa: CASSLTVGLAGNEQFF
v_call: TRBV10-1; clone_size: -; d_call: TRBD2; j_call: TRBJ2-1; cdr3_nt: TGCGCCAGCAGTGAGGGGACTAGACATGAGCAGTTCTTC; cdr3_aa: CASSEGTRHEQFF
v_call: TRBV19; clone_size: -; d_call: TRBD1; j_call: TRBJ1-1; cdr3_nt: TGTGCCAGTAGTATCGGCACAGGGGGCAAGGACACTGAAGCTTTCTTT; cdr3_aa: CASSIGTGGKDTEAFF
v_call: TRBV18; clone_size: -; d_call: -; j_call: TRBJ2-7; cdr3_nt: TGTGCCAGCTCCCCGCCTAGCTCCTACGAGCAGTACTTC; cdr3_aa: CASSPPSSYEQYF
v_call: TRBV7-6; clone_size: -; d_call: -; j_call: TRBJ1-5; cdr3_nt: TGTGCCAGCAGCTCTTATAGCAATCAGCCCCAGCATTTT; cdr3_aa: CASSSYSNQPQHF
v_call: TRBV7-2; clone_size: -; d_call: -; j_call: TRBJ2-2; cdr3_nt: TGTGCCAGCAGCCATTACAGGCGGACCGGGGAGCTGTTTTTT; cdr3_aa: CASSHYRRTGELFF
v_call: TRBV28; clone_size: -; d_call: -; j_call: TRBJ2-7; cdr3_nt: TGTGCCAGCAACCCTGGGCAGTTATACGAGCAGTACTTC; cdr3_aa: CASNPGQLYEQYF
v_call: TRBV5-1; clone_size: few; d_call: TRBD1; j_call: TRBJ2-2; cdr3_nt: TGCGCCAGCAGCAGGGACAGGGGGCGTGACACCGGGGAGCTGTTTTTT; cdr3_aa: CASSRDRGRDTGELFF
v_call: TRBV7-9; clone_size: -; d_call: -; j_call: TRBJ2-1; cdr3_nt: TGTGCCAGCAGCTTAGCGAGCGATAAGTTCTTC; cdr3_aa: CASSLASDKFF
v_call: TRBV12-5; clone_size: -; d_call: TRBD2; j_call: TRBJ2-2; cdr3_nt: TGTGCTAGTGGTTCAGGACTAGCGGTTATGAACACCGGGGAGCTGTTTTTT; cdr3_aa: CASGSGLAVMNTGELFF
v_call: TRBV28; clone_size: -; d_call: TRBD1; j_call: TRBJ2-3; cdr3_nt: TGTGCCAGCAGACAGGGGAGCACAGATACGCAGTATTTT; cdr3_aa: CASRQGSTDTQYF
v_call: TRBV23-1; clone_size: -; d_call: TRBD1; j_call: TRBJ1-1; cdr3_nt: TGCGCCAGCAGGGACAGGGGGATTGCCAGGACTGAAGCTTTCTTT; cdr3_aa: CASRDRGIARTEAFF
v_call: TRBV14; clone_size: -; d_call: -; j_call: TRBJ2-7; cdr3_nt: TGTGCCAGCAGCCCGGTGGACAGCAGAACCTACGAGCAGTACTTC; cdr3_aa: CASSPVDSRTYEQYF
v_call: TRBV10-3; clone_size: -; d_call: -; j_call: TRBJ1-2; cdr3_nt: TGTGCCGCCTCGTCAGGGGCGCATGGCTACACCTTC; cdr3_aa: CAASSGAHGYTF
v_call: TRBV28; clone_size: -; d_call: -; j_call: TRBJ2-2; cdr3_nt: TGTGCCAGCAGAGGCTCTGTAGCGGCCCGGGGGGAGCTGTTTTTT; cdr3_aa: CASRGSVAARGELFF
v_call: TRBV9; clone_size: -; d_call: TRBD1; j_call: TRBJ2-5; cdr3_nt: TGTGCCAGCAGCCCCCTCGGGACAGGGACGGCAGAGACCCAGTACTTC; cdr3_aa: CASSPLGTGTAETQYF
v_call: TRBV4-1; clone_size: -; d_call: -; j_call: TRBJ1-2; cdr3_nt: TGCGCCAGCAGCCAAGTTTGGGCGAGCTATGGCTACACCTTC; cdr3_aa: CASSQVWASYGYTF
v_call: TRBV7-2; clone_size: -; d_call: -; j_call: TRBJ2-2; cdr3_nt: TGTGCCGGCAGCTTACAGGGCGCTAAGAACACCGGGGAGCTGTTTTTT; cdr3_aa: CAGSLQGAKNTGELFF
v_call: TRBV5-1; clone_size: -; d_call: -; j_call: TRBJ1-1; cdr3_nt: TGCGCCAGCAGCGGACCTCAGGGAGGGTGGGACACTGAAGCTTTCTTT; cdr3_aa: CASSGPQGGWDTEAFF
v_call: TRBV5-1; clone_size: -; d_call: TRBD2; j_call: TRBJ2-1; cdr3_nt: TGCGCCAGCAGTTCCGGGACTAGCGCTTACAATGAGCAGTTCTTC; cdr3_aa: CASSSGTSAYNEQFF
v_call: TRBV19; clone_size: -; d_call: -; j_call: TRBJ2-6; cdr3_nt: TGTGCCAGTAGTATAGCCAGCTCTGGGGCCAACGTCCTGACTTTC; cdr3_aa: CASSIASSGANVLTF
v_call: TRBV9; clone_size: few; d_call: -; j_call: TRBJ1-1; cdr3_nt: TGTGCCAGCAGCGCATCGACTTCGGCTGAAGCTTTCTTT; cdr3_aa: CASSASTSAEAFF
v_call: TRBV19; clone_size: -; d_call: TRBD1; j_call: TRBJ2-7; cdr3_nt: TGTGCCAGTAGTGCCAGACAGGGGCCCTACGAGCAGTACTTC; cdr3_aa: CASSARQGPYEQYF
v_call: TRBV29-1; clone_size: -; d_call: -; j_call: TRBJ2-3; cdr3_nt: TGCAGCGTTGAGGGAGGGGGTTCAGATACGCAGTATTTT; cdr3_aa: CSVEGGGSDTQYF
v_call: TRBV27; clone_size: -; d_call: TRBD1; j_call: TRBJ1-5; cdr3_nt: TGTGCCAGCAGTTTAACAGGGGGCGTTGGTCGGTCCCAGCATTTT; cdr3_aa: CASSLTGGVGRSQHF
v_call: TRBV9; clone_size: -; d_call: -; j_call: TRBJ1-1; cdr3_nt: TGTGCCAGCAGCGTTTTAGGGGTGGTGAACACTGAAGCTTTCTTT; cdr3_aa: CASSVLGVVNTEAFF
v_call: TRBV5-6; clone_size: -; d_call: -; j_call: TRBJ2-7; cdr3_nt: TGTGCCAGCAGCTTGGCTGGGACACCCCCCTACGAGCAGTACTTC; cdr3_aa: CASSLAGTPPYEQYF
v_call: TRBV5-4; clone_size: -; d_call: -; j_call: TRBJ2-1; cdr3_nt: TGTGCCAGCAGCTTGGCCAACAGTTTGAGGGAGGAGCAGTTCTTC; cdr3_aa: CASSLANSLREEQFF
v_call: TRBV19; clone_size: -; d_call: -; j_call: TRBJ2-7; cdr3_nt: TGTGCCAGTAGTTCTGGGGCTAGGGGTGACTACGAGCAGTACTTC; cdr3_aa: CASSSGARGDYEQYF
v_call: TRBV4-1; clone_size: -; d_call: -; j_call: TRBJ2-6; cdr3_nt: TGCGCCAGCAGCCAAGCCGACTTTTCCTCTGGGGCCAACGTCCTGACTTTC; cdr3_aa: CASSQADFSSGANVLTF